The 16 T cell receptor beta chains reported below all come from one sample, sequenced in a study of OX40 agonist ivuxolimab in advanced cancers. Assay: immunoSEQ multiplex PCR; the TCRdb copy retains only in-frame clones and omits some. The data show under 85,000 clones, roughly 85% seen once. Sample: CD4+ or CD8+ T cells sorted from blood, taken in a trial of the OX40 agonist ivuxolimab. The receptors originated from an adult with an advanced solid tumor such as melanoma, head and neck, liver or kidney cancer.

This chain joins TRBV29-1 and TRBJ1-2; the match to TRBD1 covers 9 bases. The V segment lost 4 bases and the J segment 4 bases; nucleotides outside the gene matches: 4. Germline V CDR1 and CDR2: SQVTM, ANQGSEA. The length of the CDR3 is 13 residues. CDR3 sequence reads: CSVGGGQGYGYTF. The CDR3 DNA is TGCAGCGTTGGAGGGGGACAGGGCTATGGCTACACCTTC.

The genes are TRBV6-5 and TRBJ1-1; D is undetermined. CDR1 is MNHEY and CDR2 is SVGAGI in the germline V gene. V was pared by 4 bases and J by 12 bases, with 12 bases between. The CDR3 contains 11 residues. The CDR3 reads CASSSPGEPFF. The CDR3 DNA reads TGTGCCAGCAGTTCACCGGGAGAACCTTTCTTT.

This chain joins TRBV29-1 and TRBJ2-1; possible D gene TRBD2, 5 bases. V was clipped by 4 bases and J by 3 bases, with 13 bases between them. The germline V gene has CDR1 SQVTM and CDR2 ANQGSEA. The length of the CDR3 is 14 residues. This chain's CDR3 is CSVGGESDYNEQFF. In DNA form, the CDR3 reads TGCAGCGTTGGGGGAGAGAGTGACTACAATGAGCAGTTCTTC.

CDR3: CASSGATQETQYF. In DNA, the CDR3 is TGTGCCAGCAGTGGGGCCACCCAAGAGACCCAGTACTTC. This sequence joins TRBV2 and TRBJ2-5; the D is unclear. V lost 4 bases, J lost 1 base, and 7 bases lay in between. Per germline, CDR1 SNHLY and CDR2 FYNNEI. The CDR3 sequence is 13 residues long.

The chain combines TRBV13 with TRBJ2-7, with D uncertain. Germline V lookup: CDR1 PRHDT, CDR2 FYEKMQ (reference sequence). The CDR3 contains 14 residues. The V end was cut by 0 bases, the J end by 2 bases, with 8 bases between. This CDR3 reads CASSLGGATYEQYF. As DNA, the CDR3 is TGTGCCAGCAGCTTAGGGGGCGCGACCTACGAGCAGTACTTC.

Concerning this clone itself: Other nucleotide sequences from this sample produce the same CDR3. The gene calls are TRBV6-5 and TRBJ1-5; D not certain. V lost 6 bases and J lost 0, with 6 bases in between. Germline CDR1 is MNHEY and CDR2 is SVGAGI. This CDR3 region has 13 residues. CDR3 in DNA: TGTGCCAGCAGAAGGGATAGCAATCAGCCCCAGCATTTT. Protein product: CASRRDSNQPQHF.

The chain uses TRBV29-1 and TRBJ1-2; D perhaps matches TRBD1 (5 bases). The V gene's germline CDR1 is SQVTM and CDR2 ANQGSEA. This CDR3 comprises 9 residues. Trimming cost V 8 bases and J 8 bases, with 9 bases left between them. DNA of the CDR3: TGCAGCCCGGGGGGAGGCTACACCTTC. Its protein is CSPGGGYTF.

This rearrangement joins TRBV28 to TRBJ2-2; D is possibly TRBD2 (7 bases). CDR3 length equals 16 residues. CDR1 is MDHEN and CDR2 is SYDVKM in the germline V gene. V was trimmed by 6 bases and J by 1 base, leaving 15 bases between them. CDR3 loop: CASRIAGAMNTGELFF. CDR3 sequence (DNA): TGTGCCAGCAGAATTGCGGGGGCAATGAACACCGGGGAGCTGTTTTTT.

The genes are TRBV15 and TRBJ1-5; D remains unclear. The CDR3 consists of 16 residues. V was trimmed by 3 bases and J by 2 bases, leaving 14 bases between them. Germline assignment: CDR1 LNHNV and CDR2 YYDKDF (reference sequence). This CDR3 reads CATSRGKGEGNQPQHF. The CDR3 DNA sequence: TGTGCCACCAGCAGGGGAAAAGGAGAAGGCAATCAGCCCCAGCATTTT.

The V call is TRBV10-2, the J call TRBJ2-1; unclear D gene. The CDR3 has 18 amino acids. Germline V gives CDR1 WSHSY, CDR2 SAAADI. Trimming cost V 4 bases and J 2 bases, with 21 bases left between them. The CDR3 reads CASSGATLAARAYNEQFF. CDR3 nucleotide sequence: TGCGCCAGCAGTGGAGCGACGTTAGCAGCTCGGGCCTACAATGAGCAGTTCTTC.

J is TRBJ2-3 and V is TRBV6-4; perhaps TRBD2 as D (6 bases). Trimming shortened V by 8 bases and J by 4 bases, and 16 bases separated the two germline ends. Germline CDR1 and CDR2: MRHNA and SNTAGT. This CDR3 spans 14 amino acids. CDR3 bases: TGTGCCAGCGAGGAGTCGGGAGAATCAGATACGCAGTATTTT. Protein: CASEESGESDTQYF.

The V gene is TRBV5-1, the J gene TRBJ2-1, with 7 bases aligning to TRBD2. Germline values: CDR1 SGHRS, CDR2 YFSETQ. V gave up 0 bases and J gave up 8 bases; unmatched junction bases: 8. CDR3 length equals 15 residues. The CDR3 reads CASSLELAGRDEQFF. Here the CDR3 DNA reads TGCGCCAGCAGCTTGGAATTAGCGGGTAGGGATGAGCAGTTCTTC.

This chain links TRBV6-1 with TRBJ2-7; 8 nucleotides align to TRBD2. Looked up from germline, CDR1 is MNHNS and CDR2 is SASEGT. The CDR3 is 14 residues long. V shed 6 bases, J shed 0 bases, and the junction held 4 bases outside the gene matches. The CDR3, as DNA: TGTGCCAGCAGACTAGCGGAGAGCTCCTACGAGCAGTACTTC. As protein: CASRLAESSYEQYF.

The chain employs TRBV28 and TRBJ2-7, with 8 bases fitting TRBD2. The CDR3 runs to 13 residues. Germline lookup yields CDR1 MDHEN and CDR2 SYDVKM. Trimming at V came to 6 bases and at J to 3 bases, leaving 4 bases not matched to a gene. The CDR3 nucleotides are TGTGCCAGCAGGCTCAGCGGGGGCTACGAGCAGTACTTC. Protein: CASRLSGGYEQYF.

This chain uses TRBV2 with TRBJ2-4; 7 bases map to TRBD1. This CDR3 has 14 residues. Germline V gene lookup returns CDR1 SNHLY and CDR2 FYNNEI. The junction had 4 bases not matched to a gene; V was cut back by 5 bases and J by 3 bases. CDR3 loop: CASSTQGSKNIQYF. CDR3 sequence (DNA): TGTGCCAGCAGTACACAGGGGAGCAAAAACATTCAGTACTTC.

This CDR3 reads CSAGGGVDTEAFF. The CDR3 DNA reads as TGCAGCGCTGGGGGAGGCGTTGACACTGAAGCTTTCTTT. The chain is built from TRBV29-1 and TRBJ1-1, with D perhaps matching TRBD1 (5 bases). Germline V gene lookup returns CDR1 SQVTM and CDR2 ANQGSEA. The germline V and J ends were trimmed by 7 bases and 3 bases, with 15 bases remaining between them. This CDR3 region has 13 residues.